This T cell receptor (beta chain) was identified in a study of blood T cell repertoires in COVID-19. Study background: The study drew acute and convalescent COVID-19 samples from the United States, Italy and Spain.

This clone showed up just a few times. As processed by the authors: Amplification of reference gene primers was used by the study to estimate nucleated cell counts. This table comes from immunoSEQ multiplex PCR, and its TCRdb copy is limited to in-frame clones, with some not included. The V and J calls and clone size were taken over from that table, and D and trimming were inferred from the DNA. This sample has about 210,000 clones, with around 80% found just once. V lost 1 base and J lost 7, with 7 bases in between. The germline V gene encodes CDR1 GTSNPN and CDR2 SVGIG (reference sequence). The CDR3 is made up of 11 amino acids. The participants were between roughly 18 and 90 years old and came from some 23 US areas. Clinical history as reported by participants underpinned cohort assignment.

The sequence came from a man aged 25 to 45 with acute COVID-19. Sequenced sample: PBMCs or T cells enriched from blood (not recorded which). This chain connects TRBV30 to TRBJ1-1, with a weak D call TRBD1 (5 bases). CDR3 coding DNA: TGTGCCTGGAGTGCGACAGTTGAAGCTTTCTTT. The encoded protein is CAWSATVEAFF.